This T cell receptor (beta chain) was captured by sequencing in a study of CD8 T cells in Susac syndrome. Study-level results: TCR sequencing and HLA analysis covered a relatively small number of individuals.

With random hexamers, roughly 0.5 to 1 ug RNA was reverse transcribed. Amplification of the TCR beta CDR3 was carried out by immunoSEQ multiplex PCR, which spanned a total of 54 Vbeta and 13 Jbeta segments. MiXCR, run by TCRdb on the immunoSEQ multiplex PCR reads, gives a single entry per CDR3 protein. The table shows about 110,000 distinct CDR3 sequences, with around 95% occurring only once. Sequencing of TCR beta was performed on blood CD8+ and CD4+ T cells. Isolation of CD8+ and CD4+ T cells was performed negatively, whereas enrichment of TEMRA cells was done by FACS. This clonotype was seen only once. Its antigen remains unknown. This TCR derives from a human donor in good health. The material sequenced was CD4+ T cells from PBMCs.

The CDR3 nucleotides are TGCAGTGCTGGTGACACGGCCTACGAGCAGTACTTC. As protein: CSAGDTAYEQYF. V and J are TRBV20-1 and TRBJ2-7; D call uncertain. The V gene's germline CDR1 is DFQATT and CDR2 SNEGSKA (reference sequence). This CDR3 has 12 residues. The ends were cut back, 5 bases at V and 2 bases at J, with 10 bases in the middle.